This entry concerns a single TCR beta chain. The antigen remains undetermined. This CDR3 is 13 amino acids long. Trimming shortened V by 2 bases and J by 1 base, and 4 bases separated the two germline ends. Germline loops: CDR1 SGHTA, CDR2 FQGTGA. Sorting separated CD4+ and CD8+ T cells out of PBMCs. This entry belongs to a study of CD8+ T cells in alopecia areata. Study in general: Treated patients were dosed with oral tofacitinib, taking 5 to 10 mg twice daily. Study-level findings and limits: Tissue-resident alphabeta T cells belonging to normal skin likewise get sequenced within scalp specimens.

Investigators isolated RNA and reverse transcribed it into cDNA to act as the sequencing template. Assay: immunoSEQ multiplex PCR; the TCRdb copy retains only in-frame clones and omits some. The table has fewer than 150,000 clones, less than 45% seen once; the top ten hold approximately 2.8%. The sequenced sample was CD4+ T cells sorted from blood. The V call is TRBV7-3, the J call TRBJ2-3, with no clear D. The TCR originated in a human donor with alopecia areata. The CDR3 bases are TGTGCCAGCAGCTTATCAGGCACAGATACGCAGTATTTT. As protein: CASSLSGTDTQYF.